The table lists the clone carrying this T cell receptor beta chain with many counts. This specimen belongs to a study of blood T cells in healthy people across ages. Combining a sample-barcoded 5' primer with a J-beta primer mix, a second PCR ran for about 7 to 11 cycles. TCRdb independently ran MiXCR on the 5' RACE reads; one entry per CDR3 protein. The sample has more than 800,000 distinct CDR3 sequences, 29% seen once. The junction had 6 bases not matched to a gene; V was cut back by 2 bases and J by 8 bases. This CDR3 contains 14 residues. The source material was blood. The TCR was taken from a woman of 80 years or more in good health. The chain joins TRBV12-3 or TRBV12-4 to TRBJ2-1; 7 nucleotides align to TRBD2. The CDR3 bases are TGTGCCAGCAGTTTAAGACTAGCTGCGTATGAGCAGTTCTTC. Protein: CASSLRLAAYEQFF.